This passage covers 20 T cell receptor beta chains from one sample sequenced in a study of T cells in Graves' hyperthyroidism and ophthalmopathy. The TCR beta CDR3 regions underwent amplification using RNA transcripts as the source. The HTBI primer set drove a first-round RT-PCR of the TCR CDR3. A single record per CDR3 protein comes from TCRdb applying MiXCR to the multiplex PCR reads. The sample has about 600,000 distinct CDR3 sequences, roughly a sixth seen once. Sequences were obtained from blood. All receptors come from a woman in her forties with Graves' ophthalmopathy.

This clonotype was seen ten or more times. V and J are TRBV6-1 and TRBJ2-3; D not certain. Germline V gene sequence: CDR1 MNHNS, CDR2 SASEGT. The CDR3 has 18 amino acids. Trimming stripped 5 bases from V and 0 bases from J, with 21 bases between. The CDR3 region has the DNA TGTGCCAGCAGTACGATGACTCGTCGGTCCGGGAGCACAGATACGCAGTATTTT. This gives the protein CASSTMTRRSGSTDTQYF.

The chain uses TRBV7-2 and TRBJ2-7; a possible D gene is TRBD2 (6 bases). Germline CDR1 reads SGHTA; CDR2 reads FQGNSA. The CDR3 spans 15 residues. Trimming removed 1 base at V and 0 bases at J, with 10 bases between. In DNA, the CDR3 is TGTGCCAGCAGCTTAGGGGGGGATCCCTCCTACGAGCAGTACTTC. It specifies CASSLGGDPSYEQYF.

This sequence joins TRBV4-1 and TRBJ1-6; D not resolved. Germline-derived CDR1 and CDR2 are MGHRA and YSYEKL. Trimming cost V 5 bases and J 7 bases, with 12 bases left between them. The CDR3 extends over 14 amino acids. The CDR3 reads CASSEVGYNSPLHF. As DNA, the CDR3 is TGCGCCAGCAGCGAAGTGGGGTACAATTCACCCCTCCACTTT.

This clonotype was picked up a small number of times. The DNA for the CDR3 is TGTGCCAGCAGCGTAGGGTGGGCGGGACGAAATGAGCAGTTCTTC. As protein: CASSVGWAGRNEQFF. J is TRBJ2-1 and V is TRBV9, with TRBD2 as a possible D gene (6 bases). This CDR3 comprises 15 residues. Germline CDR1 is SGDLS and CDR2 is YYNGEE. Trimming pared 0 bases from V and 7 bases from J, leaving 14 bases between.

Details on this clonotype: A clone one base away is much larger, so this may be a read error. The chain employs TRBV20-1 and TRBJ1-2, with TRBD1 as a possible D gene (5 bases). Trimming took off 8 bases at V and 6 bases at J, with 19 bases between the two ends. This CDR3 has 13 residues. Looked up from germline, CDR1 is DFQATT and CDR2 is SNEGSKA (reference sequence). The CDR3 sequence is CSTLTQGIDGYTF. The CDR3 coding sequence is TGCAGTACTCTTACCCAGGGTATCGATGGCTACACCTTC.

This clonotype occurred many times. The chain recombines TRBV6-1 with TRBJ1-4; unclear D gene. CDR1 and CDR2 (germline): MNHNS, SASEGT. With 6 bases removed from V and 7 bases from J, the gap between germline ends came to 9 bases. This CDR3 has 12 amino acids. This chain's CDR3 is CASRGRIEKLFF. CDR3 nucleotide sequence: TGTGCCAGCAGGGGCCGGATTGAAAAACTGTTTTTT.

This clonotype was observed at least ten times. The V gene is TRBV2, the J gene TRBJ2-2; possible D gene TRBD1, 5 bases. Trimming cost V 2 bases and J 4 bases, with 8 bases left between them. Looked up from germline, CDR1 is SNHLY and CDR2 is FYNNEI. The CDR3 has 14 amino acids. CDR3 loop: CASSEWQGTGELFF. Here the CDR3 DNA reads TGTGCCAGCAGTGAATGGCAGGGCACCGGGGAGCTGTTTTTT. Complete variable domain (other parts from reference TRBV2 and TRBJ2-2): EPEVTQTPSHQVTQMGQEVILRCVPISNHLYFYWYRQILGQKVEFLVSFYNNEISEKSEIFDDQFSVERPDGSNFTLKIRSTKLEDSAMYFCASSEWQGTGELFFGEGSRLTVL.

CDR3 protein: CASSIWGTGELFF. CDR3 sequence (DNA): TGTGCCAGTAGTATATGGGGAACCGGGGAGCTGTTTTTT. This chain uses TRBV19 with TRBJ2-2; D remains ambiguous. The germline gives CDR1 LNHDA, CDR2 SQIVND (reference sequence). The CDR3 is made up of 13 amino acids. V was clipped by 2 bases and J by 5 bases, with 6 bases between them. Together with reference TRBV19 and TRBJ2-2, the CDR3 gives the full variable domain: DGGITQSPKYLFRKEGQNVTLSCEQNLNHDAMYWYRQDPGQGLRLIYYSQIVNDFQKGDIAEGYSVSREKKESFPLTVTSAQKNPTAFYLCASSIWGTGELFFGEGSRLTVL.

Here the CDR3 reads CASSSASSGGQREFF. As DNA, the CDR3 is TGTGCCAGCAGTTCAGCGTCTAGCGGGGGCCAAAGGGAGTTCTTC. The genes are TRBV27 and TRBJ2-1; 10 bases align to TRBD2. The CDR3 loop spans 15 amino acids. V lost 4 bases and J lost 14; bases outside the gene matches: 14. Per the germline V gene, CDR1 is MNHEY and CDR2 is SMNVEV (reference sequence).

This clonotype was observed many times. V gene TRBV20-1 combines with J gene TRBJ2-3; D call uncertain. V gave up 1 base and J gave up 10 bases, with 18 bases separating them. CDR3 size: 14 residues. From germline, CDR1 is DFQATT and CDR2 SNEGSKA (reference sequence). CDR3 DNA sequence: TGCAGTGCTAGAGGTGGCCAACGCCCGATCTCGCAGTATTTT. It translates to CSARGGQRPISQYF.

The chain employs TRBV9 and TRBJ2-1, with 9 bases lining up with TRBD2. Trimming cost V 2 bases and J 3 bases; bases outside gene matches: 6. This CDR3 comprises 16 residues. Germline CDR1 reads SGDLS; CDR2 reads YYNGEE. This chain's CDR3 is CASSVVGGGGYNEQFF. Written as DNA, the CDR3 is TGTGCCAGCAGCGTTGTTGGCGGGGGGGGCTACAATGAGCAGTTCTTC.

The J gene is TRBJ2-3, the V gene TRBV6-2 or TRBV6-3; 10 bases match TRBD2. The V and J ends lost 5 bases and 2 bases, in that order; junction bases with no gene match: 7. Germline CDR1 and CDR2: MNHEY and SVGEGT. CDR3 length: 16 amino acids. The chain's CDR3 is CASSTSGRAPTDTQYF. The DNA for the CDR3 is TGTGCCAGCAGTACAAGCGGGAGGGCCCCCACAGATACGCAGTATTTT.

This clonotype showed up many times. The rearrangement uses TRBV19 and TRBJ2-6; D remains ambiguous. The V and J ends lost 3 bases and 3 bases respectively, with 9 bases between them. The CDR3 is 15 amino acids. Looked up from germline, CDR1 is LNHDA and CDR2 is SQIVND (reference sequence). The CDR3 DNA follows: TGTGCCAGTAGTATTATGAAGCTTGGGGCCAACGTCCTGACTTTC. Protein: CASSIMKLGANVLTF. Using reference TRBV19 and TRBJ2-6 for the parts outside the CDR3, the full variable domain is DGGITQSPKYLFRKEGQNVTLSCEQNLNHDAMYWYRQDPGQGLRLIYYSQIVNDFQKGDIAEGYSVSREKKESFPLTVTSAQKNPTAFYLCASSIMKLGANVLTFGAGSRLTVL.

This clonotype was detected many times. The rearrangement links TRBV6-2 or TRBV6-3 to TRBJ2-3; TRBD2 matches 7 bases. The V gene's germline CDR1 is MNHEY and CDR2 SVGEGT. The CDR3 spans 16 residues. The ends lost 6 bases at V and 3 bases at J; junction bases unmatched: 12. Here the CDR3 reads CASSPEVLARTDTQYF. CDR3 coding DNA: TGTGCCAGCAGCCCCGAAGTACTAGCGCGGACAGATACGCAGTATTTT.

Concerning this clonotype itself: It may be a read error: a sequence one base away is much more abundant. This likely comes from a read error, as the CDR3 has no conserved phenylalanine or tryptophan at its end. V is TRBV28 and J is TRBJ2-7, with D perhaps TRBD1 or TRBD2 (5 bases each). Trimming left V 4 bases short and J 4 bases short, with 8 bases between. Germline loops: CDR1 MDHEN, CDR2 SYDVKM. This CDR3 is built from 12 residues. CDR3 in DNA: TGTGCCAGCAGTTCGGGACCTTACGAGCAGTACCTC. It is translated as CASSSGPYEQYL.

This clonotype was detected ten times or more. The rearrangement joins TRBV28 to TRBJ2-1; possibly TRBD1 for D (6 bases). Trimming took 6 bases from V and 6 from J, leaving 9 bases between them. The CDR3 has 12 amino acids. Germline CDR1 is MDHEN and CDR2 is SYDVKM. CDR3 nucleotides: TGTGCCAGCAGCTTACAGGGCAATGAGCAGTTCTTC. This encodes CASSLQGNEQFF.

V and J are TRBV19 and TRBJ1-5, with D tentatively TRBD1 (5 bases). CDR3 length: 15 amino acids. Between the trimmed V and J ends, which lost 5 bases and 0 bases, there was a span of 11 bases. The V gene's germline CDR1 is LNHDA and CDR2 SQIVND (reference sequence). The CDR3 region has the DNA TGTGCCAGTAGTGAGGGACGGCATAGCAATCAGCCCCAGCATTTT. It specifies CASSEGRHSNQPQHF. Drawing the rest from reference TRBV19 and TRBJ1-5, the complete variable domain is DGGITQSPKYLFRKEGQNVTLSCEQNLNHDAMYWYRQDPGQGLRLIYYSQIVNDFQKGDIAEGYSVSREKKESFPLTVTSAQKNPTAFYLCASSEGRHSNQPQHFGDGTRLSIL.

This clonotype was recorded a few times. V and J are TRBV20-1 and TRBJ2-7; TRBD1 matches 9 bases. There are 14 residues in the CDR3. The germline CDR1 and CDR2 sequences are DFQATT and SNEGSKA (reference sequence). Germline trimming cut 3 bases from V and 0 bases from J; bases unmatched to any gene: 3. The CDR3 DNA reads TGCAGTGCTAGTGGGGACAGGGACTCCTACGAGCAGTACTTC. As protein: CSASGDRDSYEQYF.

This clonotype occurred many times. The chain carries TRBV7-8 and TRBJ2-3; D not resolved. CDR3 length equals 13 residues. Germline CDR1 and CDR2: SGHVS and FQNEAQ. Trimming removed 4 bases from V and 1 base from J, with 6 bases in between. CDR3 protein: CASSSPGTDTQYF. CDR3 DNA sequence: TGTGCCAGCAGCTCCCCCGGCACAGATACGCAGTATTTT.

Points on this clonotype: A read error is possible here, since a much larger clone lies one base away. The rearrangement uses TRBV20-1 and TRBJ2-7; maybe TRBD1 (6 bases). Trimming shortened V by 6 bases and J by 2 bases, and 11 bases separated the two germline ends. This CDR3 spans 12 amino acids. The germline V gene encodes CDR1 DFQATT and CDR2 SNEGSKA (reference sequence). The CDR3 loop reads CSAGDNAYEQYF. The CDR3 DNA follows: TGCAGTGCCGGGGACAACGCCTACGAGCAGTACTTC.